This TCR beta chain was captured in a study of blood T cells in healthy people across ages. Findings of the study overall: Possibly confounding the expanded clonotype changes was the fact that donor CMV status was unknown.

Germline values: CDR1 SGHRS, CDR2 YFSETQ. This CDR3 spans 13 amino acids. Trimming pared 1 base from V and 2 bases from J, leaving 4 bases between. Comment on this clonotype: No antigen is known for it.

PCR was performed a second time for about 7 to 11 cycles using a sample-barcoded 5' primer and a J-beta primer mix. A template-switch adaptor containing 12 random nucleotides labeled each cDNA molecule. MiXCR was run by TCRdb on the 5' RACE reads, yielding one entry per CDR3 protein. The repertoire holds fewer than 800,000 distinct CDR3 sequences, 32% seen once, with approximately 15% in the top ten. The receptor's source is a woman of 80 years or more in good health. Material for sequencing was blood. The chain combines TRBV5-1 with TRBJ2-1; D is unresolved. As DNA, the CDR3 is TGCGCCAGCAGCTTGACCCCCTACAATGAGCAGTTCTTC. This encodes CASSLTPYNEQFF.